This TCR beta chain stems from a study of blood T cell repertoires in COVID-19. Original processing notes: Estimation of nucleated cell counts relied on the amplification of reference gene primers. TCRdb keeps only in-frame clones here, not all; method: immunoSEQ multiplex PCR. Clonal size and the V and J genes are those of that table, whereas D and trimming came from the DNA. The sample comprises 150,000 or so clones, 70% to 80% of which are singletons, and about 5% rests with the top ten. This clone was seen more than once but under ten times. The CDR3 covers 20 residues. Germline CDR1 and CDR2: LNHDA and SQIVND (reference sequence). The trim removed 4 bases at V and 0 bases at J, leaving 18 bases unmatched.

The sequencing sample was made of peripheral blood. The clonotype comes from a woman between 65 and 79 years old with COVID-19, enrolled during active disease. The chain employs TRBV19 and TRBJ2-3; 8 positions agree with TRBD1. The CDR3 region has the DNA TGTGCCAGTAGTAGACGGGGACAGGCCGACCATAGACGAAGCACAGATACGCAGTATTTT. Translated, it gives CASSRRGQADHRRSTDTQYF.